Only one count was recorded for the clone carrying this T cell receptor beta chain. Sequence at one end of the junction differs from germline and may be a read error. The sample is drawn from a study of CD4 and CD8 cells across lung adenocarcinoma regions. Each CDR3 protein gets one entry after TCRdb re-called the PCR reads with MiXCR. In the table there are fewer than 30,000 distinct CDR3 sequences, approximately 50% of which are singletons. Germline lookup yields CDR1 MNHEY and CDR2 SMNVEV (reference sequence). The CDR3 is 18 amino acids. The specimen sequenced was CD8+ T cells from the center of a lung tumor. This clonotype was sampled from a male donor with lung adenocarcinoma. The CD4 and CD8 labels of this study may be unreliable. The chain has TRBV27 and TRBJ2-6, with TRBD2 as a possible D gene (6 bases). CDR3 sequence: CASSLRGTGPRAKDMQYF. As DNA, the CDR3 is TGTGCCAGCAGTTTGCGCGGGACGGGGCCGAGAGCCAAAGATATGCAGTATTTC.